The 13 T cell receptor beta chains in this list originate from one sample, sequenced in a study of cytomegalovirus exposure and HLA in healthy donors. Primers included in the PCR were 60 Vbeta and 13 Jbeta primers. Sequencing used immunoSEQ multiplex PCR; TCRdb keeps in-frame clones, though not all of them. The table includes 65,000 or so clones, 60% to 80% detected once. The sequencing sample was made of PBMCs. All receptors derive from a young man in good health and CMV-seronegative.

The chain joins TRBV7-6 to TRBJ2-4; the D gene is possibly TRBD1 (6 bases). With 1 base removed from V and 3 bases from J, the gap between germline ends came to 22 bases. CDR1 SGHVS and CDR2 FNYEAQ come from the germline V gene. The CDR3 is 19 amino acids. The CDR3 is CASSLEKGDRSLVKNIQYF. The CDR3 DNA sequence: TGTGCCAGCAGCTTAGAAAAGGGCGACAGGTCCCTAGTCAAAAACATTCAGTACTTC.

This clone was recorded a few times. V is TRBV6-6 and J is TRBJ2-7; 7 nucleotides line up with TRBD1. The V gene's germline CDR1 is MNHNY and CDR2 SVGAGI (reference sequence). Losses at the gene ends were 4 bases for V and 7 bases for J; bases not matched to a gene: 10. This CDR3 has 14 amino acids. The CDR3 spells CASSSPDRVREQYF. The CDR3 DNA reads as TGTGCCAGCAGTTCCCCTGACAGGGTGCGGGAGCAGTACTTC.

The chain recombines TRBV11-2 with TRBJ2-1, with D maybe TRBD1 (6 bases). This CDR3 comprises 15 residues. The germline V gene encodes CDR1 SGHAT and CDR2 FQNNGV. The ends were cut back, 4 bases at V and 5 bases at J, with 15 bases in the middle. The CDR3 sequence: CASSYRDTLNNEQFF. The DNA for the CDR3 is TGTGCCAGCAGCTACCGGGACACATTAAACAATGAGCAGTTCTTC.

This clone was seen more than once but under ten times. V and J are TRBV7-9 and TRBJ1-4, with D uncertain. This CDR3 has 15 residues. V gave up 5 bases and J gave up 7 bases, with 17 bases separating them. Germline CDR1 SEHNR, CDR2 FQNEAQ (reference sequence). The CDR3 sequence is CASSDDTAIPEKLFF. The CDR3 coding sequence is TGTGCCAGCAGCGACGACACAGCCATCCCTGAAAAACTGTTTTTT.

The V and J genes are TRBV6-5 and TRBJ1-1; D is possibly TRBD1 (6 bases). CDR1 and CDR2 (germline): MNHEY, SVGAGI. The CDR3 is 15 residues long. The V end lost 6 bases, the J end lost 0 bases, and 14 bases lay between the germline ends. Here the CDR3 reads CASSLQGTMNTEAFF. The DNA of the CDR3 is TGTGCCAGCAGCTTACAGGGAACTATGAACACTGAAGCTTTCTTT.

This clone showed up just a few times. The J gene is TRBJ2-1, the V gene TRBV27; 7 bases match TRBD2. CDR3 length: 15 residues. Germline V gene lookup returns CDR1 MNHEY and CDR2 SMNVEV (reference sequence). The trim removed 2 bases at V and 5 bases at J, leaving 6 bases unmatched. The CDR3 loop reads CASSLSGVRHNEQFF. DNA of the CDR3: TGTGCCAGCAGTTTAAGCGGGGTTAGGCACAATGAGCAGTTCTTC.

The CDR3 coding sequence is TGTGCCAGCAGTGACCGGGACTACAATGAGCAGTTCTTC. Protein product: CASSDRDYNEQFF. The rearrangement joins TRBV6-4 to TRBJ2-1; weak D call: TRBD2 (5 bases). CDR1 MRHNA and CDR2 SNTAGT come from the germline V gene. The V end lost 2 bases, the J end lost 3 bases, and 5 bases lay between the germline ends. CDR3 length: 13 amino acids.

DNA for the CDR3: TGTGCCAGCAGCTTCGGACAGTCCTACGAGCAGTACTTC. Translation: CASSFGQSYEQYF. V gene TRBV7-9 combines with J gene TRBJ2-7; TRBD1 might be the D (6 bases). Germline V gene data show CDR1 as SEHNR and CDR2 as FQNEAQ (reference sequence). The CDR3 spans 13 residues. V gave up 3 bases and J gave up 1 base, with 7 bases separating them. Full variable domain (rest looked up from reference TRBV7-9 and TRBJ2-7): DTGVSQNPRHKITKRGQNVTFRCDPISEHNRLYWYRQTLGQGPEFLTYFQNEAQLEKSRLLSDRFSAERPKGSFSTLEIQRTEQGDSAMYLCASSFGQSYEQYFGPGTRLTVT.

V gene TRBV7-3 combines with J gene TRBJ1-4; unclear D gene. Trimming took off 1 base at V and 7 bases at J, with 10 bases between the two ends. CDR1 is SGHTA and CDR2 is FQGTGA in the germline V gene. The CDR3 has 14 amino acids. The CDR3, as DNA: TGTGCCAGCAGCTTAAGGGCAACTGGTGAAAAACTGTTTTTT. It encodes CASSLRATGEKLFF.

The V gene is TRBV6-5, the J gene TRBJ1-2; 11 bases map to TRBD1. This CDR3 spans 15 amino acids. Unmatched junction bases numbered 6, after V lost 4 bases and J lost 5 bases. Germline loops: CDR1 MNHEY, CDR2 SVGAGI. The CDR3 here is CASSSPDRGQYGYTF. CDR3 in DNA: TGTGCCAGCAGTTCCCCGGACAGGGGGCAATATGGCTACACCTTC.

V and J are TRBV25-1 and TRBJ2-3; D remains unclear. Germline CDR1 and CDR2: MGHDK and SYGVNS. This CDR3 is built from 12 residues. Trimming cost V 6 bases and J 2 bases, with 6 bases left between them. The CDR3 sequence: CASRRSTDTQYF. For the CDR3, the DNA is TGTGCCAGCAGGCGGTCCACAGATACGCAGTATTTT.

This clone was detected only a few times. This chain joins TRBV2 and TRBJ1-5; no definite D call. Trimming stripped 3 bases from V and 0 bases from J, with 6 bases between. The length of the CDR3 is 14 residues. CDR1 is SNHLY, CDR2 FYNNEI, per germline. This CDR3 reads CASSDSHSNQPQHF. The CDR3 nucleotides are TGTGCCAGCAGTGATTCCCATAGCAATCAGCCCCAGCATTTT.

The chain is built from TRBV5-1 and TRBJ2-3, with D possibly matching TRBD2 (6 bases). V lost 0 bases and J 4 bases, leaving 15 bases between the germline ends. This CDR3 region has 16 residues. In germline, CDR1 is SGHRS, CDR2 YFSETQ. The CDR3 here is CASSLGPGLSADTQYF. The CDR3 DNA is TGCGCCAGCAGCTTGGGTCCGGGACTCTCAGCAGATACGCAGTATTTT.